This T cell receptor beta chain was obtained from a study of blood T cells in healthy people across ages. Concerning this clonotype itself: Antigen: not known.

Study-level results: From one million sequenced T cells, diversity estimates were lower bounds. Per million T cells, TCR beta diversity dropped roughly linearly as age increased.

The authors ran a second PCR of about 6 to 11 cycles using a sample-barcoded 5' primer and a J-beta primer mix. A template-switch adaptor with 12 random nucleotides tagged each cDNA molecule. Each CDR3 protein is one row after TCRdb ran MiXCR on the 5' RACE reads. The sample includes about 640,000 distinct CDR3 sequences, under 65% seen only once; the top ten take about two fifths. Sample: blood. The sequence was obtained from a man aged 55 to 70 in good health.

Written as DNA, the CDR3 is TGCGCCAGCAGCTTGGTGAGCGGGGTCGACTACGAGCAGTACTTC. This sequence encodes CASSLVSGVDYEQYF. This chain links TRBV5-1 with TRBJ2-7, with TRBD2 matching 7 bases. Per germline, CDR1 SGHRS and CDR2 YFSETQ. J lost 3 bases, V lost 0 bases, and 6 bases had no gene match. CDR3 size: 15 residues. The full variable domain, its missing parts supplied by reference TRBV5-1 and TRBJ2-7, is KAGVTQTPRYLIKTRGQQVTLSCSPISGHRSVSWYQQTPGQGLQFLFEYFSETQRNKGNFPGRFSGRQFSNSRSEMNVSTLELGDSALYLCASSLVSGVDYEQYFGPGTRLTVT.